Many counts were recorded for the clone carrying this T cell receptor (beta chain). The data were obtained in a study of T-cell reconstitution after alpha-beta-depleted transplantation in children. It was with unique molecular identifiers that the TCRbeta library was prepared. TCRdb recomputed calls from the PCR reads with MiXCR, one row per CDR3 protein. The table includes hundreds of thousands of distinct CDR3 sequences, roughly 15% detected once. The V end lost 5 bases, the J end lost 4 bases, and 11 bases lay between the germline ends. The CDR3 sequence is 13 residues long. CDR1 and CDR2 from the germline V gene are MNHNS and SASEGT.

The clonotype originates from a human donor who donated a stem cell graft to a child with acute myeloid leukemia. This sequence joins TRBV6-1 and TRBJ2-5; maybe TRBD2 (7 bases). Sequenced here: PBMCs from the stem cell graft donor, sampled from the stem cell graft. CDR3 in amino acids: CASSIRGGETQYF. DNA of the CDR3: TGTGCCAGCAGTATTAGGGGGGGAGAGACCCAGTACTTC.